These 3 T cell receptor beta chains came from one sample sequenced in a study of blood T cell repertoires in COVID-19. Assay: immunoSEQ multiplex PCR; the TCRdb copy retains only in-frame clones and omits some. The sample lists around 100,000 clones; more than 65% were seen once. The sample was peripheral blood. The receptors originated from a man in his sixties or seventies with active or convalescent COVID-19.

This sequence joins TRBV4-2 and TRBJ1-1, with a possible D match to TRBD1 (6 bases). This CDR3 spans 14 amino acids. Germline-derived CDR1 and CDR2 are LGHNA and YNFKEQ. V was shortened by 6 bases and J by 0 bases, with 11 bases between the two germline ends. The DNA of the CDR3 is TGTGCCAGCAGTCGGGACACCATGAACACTGAAGCTTTCTTT. It is translated as CASSRDTMNTEAFF.

J is TRBJ2-5 and V is TRBV7-2; 8 nucleotides align to TRBD2. J was trimmed by 2 bases and V by 2 bases; bases with no gene match: 4. CDR1 and CDR2 from the germline V gene are SGHTA and FQGNSA. The CDR3 is 15 residues long. This chain's CDR3 is CASSLLAGWQETQYF. In DNA, the CDR3 is TGTGCCAGCAGCTTATTAGCGGGATGGCAAGAGACCCAGTACTTC.

The J gene is TRBJ1-1, the V gene TRBV4-1; 7 bases map to TRBD1. Losses at the gene ends were 1 base for V and 3 bases for J; bases not matched to a gene: 5. The CDR3 length is 15 residues. Germline CDR1 reads MGHRA; CDR2 reads YSYEKL. In nucleotides, the CDR3 is TGCGCCAGCAGCCAAGCCACAGGGGTGGACACTGAAGCTTTCTTT. Encoded protein: CASSQATGVDTEAFF.